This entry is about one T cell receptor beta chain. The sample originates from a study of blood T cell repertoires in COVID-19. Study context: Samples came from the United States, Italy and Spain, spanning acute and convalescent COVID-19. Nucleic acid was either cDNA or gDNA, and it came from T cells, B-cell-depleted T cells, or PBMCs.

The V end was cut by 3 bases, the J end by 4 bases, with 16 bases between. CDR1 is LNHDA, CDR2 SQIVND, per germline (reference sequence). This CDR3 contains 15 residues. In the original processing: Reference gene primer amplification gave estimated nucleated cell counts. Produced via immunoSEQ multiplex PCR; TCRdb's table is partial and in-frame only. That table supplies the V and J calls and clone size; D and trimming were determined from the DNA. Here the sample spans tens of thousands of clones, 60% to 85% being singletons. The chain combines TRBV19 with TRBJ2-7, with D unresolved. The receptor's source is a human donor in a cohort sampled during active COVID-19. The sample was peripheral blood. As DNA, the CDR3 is TGTGCCAGTAGTATGGCTTCTTCTCCTCCTTACGAGCAGTACGTC. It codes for CASSMASSPPYEQYV.